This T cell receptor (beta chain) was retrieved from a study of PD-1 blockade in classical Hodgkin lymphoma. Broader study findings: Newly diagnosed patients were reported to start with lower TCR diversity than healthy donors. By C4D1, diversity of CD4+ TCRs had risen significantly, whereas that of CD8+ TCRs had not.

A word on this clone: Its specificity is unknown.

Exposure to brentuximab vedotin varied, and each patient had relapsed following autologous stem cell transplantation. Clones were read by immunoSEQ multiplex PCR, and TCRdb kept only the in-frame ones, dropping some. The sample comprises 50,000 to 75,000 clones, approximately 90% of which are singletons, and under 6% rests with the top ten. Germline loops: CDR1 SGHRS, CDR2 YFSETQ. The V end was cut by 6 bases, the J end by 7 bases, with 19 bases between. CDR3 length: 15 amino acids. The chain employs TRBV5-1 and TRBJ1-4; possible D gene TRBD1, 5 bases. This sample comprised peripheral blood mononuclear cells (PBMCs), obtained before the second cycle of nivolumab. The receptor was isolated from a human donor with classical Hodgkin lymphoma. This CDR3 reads CASNLAGGGGEKLFF. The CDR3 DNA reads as TGCGCCAGCAACCTTGCGGGGGGAGGTGGTGAAAAACTGTTTTTT.